The following is a T cell receptor beta chain sequence with its context. The antigen it recognizes is unknown. Base qualities were left out, and no much larger clone turns up one base away. The sample comes from a study of shared clonotypes between healthy human individuals (dated by TCRdb to about 2020). At the level of the whole study: A few men and two women, aged 18 to 49 years, made up the cohort. For each donor, CD4 naive and CD4 memory were each run on three plates, CD8 naive on two plates, and CD8 memory on one plate. To increase sequencing depth and limit assay-specific biases, different laboratories used diverse techniques to prepare libraries and sequence TCR repertoires. Leukapheresis yielded between about 0.8 and 9.5 billion PBMCs per donor. Blood TCR repertoires of a handful of healthy adults were deeply sequenced to estimate repertoire size and the extent of clonotype sharing between individuals.

The donors were healthy, HIV-negative adults with no recently reported acute infections or vaccinations. Only Caucasian adults living in Nashville, Tennessee, USA were represented among the donors. CD4+ T cells were enriched by magnetic negative selection, after which naive cells were positively selected on CD45RA and the negative fraction was taken as the memory subset. After blood collection by leukapheresis, PBMCs were isolated using Ficoll-Histopaque density gradient centrifugation and then cryopreserved in the vapor phase of liquid nitrogen. Purity and quantity of every magnetically sorted T cell population were checked by analytical flow cytometry. Genomic DNA was isolated from every sorted fraction and measured by UV absorbance on a Nanodrop 2000c. The CDR3 has 14 amino acids, counting the end cysteine and phenylalanine. Of all the DNA, just the CDR3 is kept, 42 bases in frame from base 1. CDR1 and CDR2, looked up from the germline V gene, are SGHTA and FQGNSA. V and J are trimmed by 3 bases and 5 bases, and the gene matches miss 5 bases of the junction.

Here is what the overall study found, with its caveats: Incomplete sequencing was indicated by rarefaction of sorted-subset datasets, despite the large sequencing depth. Sharing across four donors was observed for about 4.8% of naive CD4, 3.5% of naive CD8, over 2% of memory CD4, and roughly 0.4% of memory CD8 clonotypes. Based on pairwise subsampling, the degree of clonotype sharing among donors was expected to be affected by sequencing depth. Naive subsets generally had larger estimated clonotype richness than memory subsets did. Higher generation probabilities were observed for clonotypes shared by all four sorted-subset donors than for non-shared clonotypes. Because the study included only a small number of donors, the genetic and exposure-history diversity represented was limited. Sampling was limited to blood, and TCR repertoires in tissue likely differ from TCR repertoires in blood.

Using the deep immunoSEQ assay, multiplex PCR amplified TCR CDR3 regions from genomic DNA. Extracted genomic DNA from each cell subset was spread evenly across all wells of several immunoSEQ 96-well plates, with each plate serving as a replicate. For sorted subsets, each replicate PCR was loaded with about 0.2 ug genomic DNA, equivalent to approximately 33,000 T cell genomes. Purified libraries were quantified with a Qubit 3.0 fluorometer, sized on a Bioanalyzer 2100, and re-quantified with the KAPA Library Quantification kit. A separate single-read 150-cycle Illumina NextSeq 550 flow cell was used to sequence each immunoSEQ 96-well plate. Under the source paper's analysis protocol: Because the immunoSEQ output held only junctional sequences and lacked quality scores, the filtering could not match the filtering applied to full-length reads. Sequences were annotated with PyIR, a Python wrapper for IgBLAST v1.9, using IMGT germline references to assign V/J genes and CDR3. Reads with weak V/J assignments (E-value above 1e-6), missing CDR3, stop codons, out-of-frame junctions, or ambiguous translated residues were removed. V3J clonotypes were defined as sequences sharing an identical inferred V gene, J gene, and CDR3 amino acid sequence. Percentage overlap between repertoires was calculated by dividing the number of shared unique clonotypes by the size of the smaller repertoire. Three approaches were used to assess repertoire richness: RTK rarefaction, the Chao1 estimator, and Recon v2.1 estimates of unobserved clonotypes. For all TCRbeta clonotypes obtained by the gDNA method from several donors, generation probabilities were computed with OLGA. TCRdb's version of the immuneACCESS table is confined to in-frame rearrangements and falls short of the full clone set. An unresolved V gene accounts for under half of the shortfall where checked; the remainder is of unknown origin. That table furnishes V, J and clone size, whereas the DNA furnished D and trimming. The sample contains roughly 1 million clones, approximately 72% of them found a single time. Roughly 1.4% of the sample lies in the top ten.

The chain was built from TRBV7-2 and TRBJ2-7; 9 of the junction bases match TRBD1. This receptor was obtained from a man between 18 and 29 years old in good health. Material: memory CD4+ T cells sorted from blood. The cell subset or site label on this specimen signifies: CD45RA-negative fraction. The CDR3 amino acid sequence is: CASSFSGTGNEQYF. The nucleotide sequence reads as follows: TGTGCCAGCAGCTTCTCCGGGACAGGGAACGAGCAGTACTTC. Full variable domain (CDR3 extended with the reference TRBV7-2 and TRBJ2-7 proteins): GAGVSQSPSNKVTEKGKDVELRCDPISGHTALYWYRQSLGQGLEFLIYFQGNSAPDKSGLPSDRFSAERTGGSVSTLTIQRTQQEDSAVYLCASSFSGTGNEQYFGPGTRLTVT.